This TCR beta chain emerged from a study of technical replicates of blood from a handful of donors. V trimming: 2 bases; J trimming: 8 bases; junction bases outside the gene matches: 10. CDR3 size: 15 residues. The germline gives CDR1 PRHDT, CDR2 FYEKMQ (reference sequence). Assay: immunoSEQ multiplex PCR; the TCRdb copy retains only in-frame clones and omits some. The repertoire consists of tens of thousands of clones, with under 99% occurring once and the leading ten covering over 0.2%. This chain uses TRBV13 with TRBJ1-1; 8 bases match TRBD1. The sequenced sample was T cells isolated from PBMCs. This TCR came from a human donor in good health. The CDR3 bases are TGTGCCAGCAGCTTACCTTGGACAGGGAATACGGAAGCTTTCTTT. Protein: CASSLPWTGNTEAFF.